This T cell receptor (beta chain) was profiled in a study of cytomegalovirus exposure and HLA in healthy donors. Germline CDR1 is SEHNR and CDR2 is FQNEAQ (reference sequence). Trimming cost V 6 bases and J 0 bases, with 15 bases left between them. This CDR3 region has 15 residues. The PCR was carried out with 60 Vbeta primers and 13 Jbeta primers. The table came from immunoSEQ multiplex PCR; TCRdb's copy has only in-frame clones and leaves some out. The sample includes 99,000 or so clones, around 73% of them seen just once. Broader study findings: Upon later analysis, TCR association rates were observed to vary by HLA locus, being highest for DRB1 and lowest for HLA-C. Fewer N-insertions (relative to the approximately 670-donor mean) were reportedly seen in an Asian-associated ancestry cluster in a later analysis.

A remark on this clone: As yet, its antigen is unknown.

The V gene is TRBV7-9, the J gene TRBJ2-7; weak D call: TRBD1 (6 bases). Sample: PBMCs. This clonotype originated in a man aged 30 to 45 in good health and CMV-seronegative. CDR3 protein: CASSYGDTRSYEQYF. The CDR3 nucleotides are TGTGCCAGCAGTTATGGGGACACCCGCTCCTACGAGCAGTACTTC.